The clone carrying this TCR beta chain was seen ten or more times. The antigen remains unidentified. V trimming: 5 bases; J trimming: 3 bases; junction bases outside the gene matches: 4. CDR3 length: 14 residues. CDR1 is SGHTA and CDR2 is FQGNSA in the germline V gene. The source of the sample is a study of T cell repertoires in cytomegalovirus infection. The overall study: Indicated by public TCR beta signatures were CMV infection and matching HLA type. Study-wide results and limits: Of the TCR beta families, the public ones yielded a cumulative frequency that identified carriers of CMV plus the relevant HLA. The ex vivo response was dominated by HLA-C-restricted CMV-specific TCR beta clonotypes.

TCRdb analysed the reads with MiXCR anew, one entry per CDR3 protein. The sample shows hundreds of thousands of distinct CDR3 sequences, approximately 24% of them seen only once. The sequencing input was CD8+ T cells from PBMCs. This sequence was found in a human donor in good health (CMV status not recorded). Some clones in this sample may be carry-over from other donors' samples. The rearrangement uses TRBV7-2 and TRBJ1-2; 9 nucleotides agree with TRBD1. This chain's CDR3 is CASSARQGDYGYTF. In DNA, the CDR3 is TGTGCCAGCAGCGCCAGACAGGGGGACTATGGCTACACCTTC. The full variable domain, in which reference TRBV7-2 and TRBJ1-2 provide the parts outside the CDR3, is GAGVSQSPSNKVTEKGKDVELRCDPISGHTALYWYRQSLGQGLEFLIYFQGNSAPDKSGLPSDRFSAERTGGSVSTLTIQRTQQEDSAVYLCASSARQGDYGYTFGSGTRLTVV.